The 30 T cell receptor beta chains below were found in one sample sequenced in a study of cytomegalovirus exposure and HLA in healthy donors. Vbeta (60) and Jbeta (13) primers were used in the PCR. This table comes from immunoSEQ multiplex PCR, and its TCRdb copy is limited to in-frame clones, with some not included. The sample lists around 270,000 clones, 80% occurring once. The sample taken for sequencing was PBMCs. The receptors were sampled from a girl aged 2 to 10 in good health and CMV-seronegative.

V is TRBV5-4 and J is TRBJ2-1; 7 nucleotides match TRBD2. The J segment lost 0 bases and the V segment lost 7 bases, leaving 13 bases of the junction unmatched. The germline CDR1 and CDR2 sequences are SGHNT and YYREEE (reference sequence). The CDR3 is 17 residues long. The CDR3 DNA follows: TGTGCCAGCGCACCAAATTCCGGGACTAACTCCTACAATGAGCAGTTCTTC. Encoded protein: CASAPNSGTNSYNEQFF.

J is TRBJ2-3 and V is TRBV5-1; the match to TRBD2 covers 10 bases. After removal of 7 bases from V and 2 bases from J, the junction contained 4 bases not matched to a gene. Germline V CDR1 and CDR2: SGHRS, YFSETQ. CDR3 length equals 14 residues. The CDR3 coding sequence is TGCGCCAGCGAGCGGGGGGGCATCACAGATACGCAGTATTTT. This gives the protein CASERGGITDTQYF.

This chain uses TRBV28 with TRBJ1-2, with TRBD1 matching 8 bases. The CDR3 length is 17 residues. With V trimmed by 6 bases and J by 4 bases, 16 bases remained unmatched. The germline V gene encodes CDR1 MDHEN and CDR2 SYDVKM. CDR3 sequence: CASSQRPGQARRYGYTF. CDR3 sequence (DNA): TGTGCCAGCAGCCAGCGACCGGGACAGGCGCGCCGCTATGGCTACACCTTC.

This clone has just one count. This chain uses TRBV21-1 with TRBJ1-1; the D call of TRBD1 is as the table states it, not checked on the DNA. TRBV21-1 is designated a pseudogene. This CDR3 has 12 amino acids. CDR3 sequence: CASTRTGTEAFF. CDR3 coding DNA: TGTGCCAGCACAAGGACAGGGACTGAAGCTTTCTTT.

This chain links TRBV5-1 with TRBJ2-1; 9 bases align to TRBD1. The CDR3 is made up of 18 amino acids. Germline V gene sequence: CDR1 SGHRS, CDR2 YFSETQ. J lost 5 bases, V lost 1 base, and 13 bases had no gene match. The CDR3 reads CASSLPLQGARHHNEQFF. The CDR3 nucleotides read TGCGCCAGCAGCTTGCCGCTACAGGGGGCAAGGCACCACAATGAGCAGTTCTTC.

J is TRBJ1-2 and V is TRBV28, with D unclear. The CDR3 is 16 amino acids. The V gene's germline CDR1 is MDHEN and CDR2 SYDVKM. V lost 5 bases and J 1 base, leaving 17 bases between the germline ends. The CDR3 is CASSDVGKGVNYGYTF. The CDR3 DNA reads TGTGCCAGCAGTGATGTCGGGAAAGGAGTTAACTATGGCTACACCTTC.

The genes are TRBV29-1 and TRBJ2-1; 12 bases match TRBD1. The J segment lost 12 bases and the V segment lost 6 bases, leaving 9 bases of the junction unmatched. The length of the CDR3 is 13 residues. Germline V gene data show CDR1 as SQVTM and CDR2 as ANQGSEA. The CDR3 sequence: CSVDPGQGAGQFF. The CDR3 coding sequence is TGCAGCGTGGACCCGGGACAGGGGGCTGGGCAGTTCTTC.

V usage is TRBV27 and J usage is TRBJ2-2; 11 nucleotides line up with TRBD2. Germline V gives CDR1 MNHEY, CDR2 SMNVEV (reference sequence). The CDR3 runs 15 residues. The trim removed 5 bases at V and 6 bases at J, leaving 5 bases unmatched. The CDR3 nucleotides read TGTGCCAGCAGTCTTAGCGGGGGGGCCTCCGGGGAGCTGTTTTTT. Protein product: CASSLSGGASGELFF.

This clone was seen a handful of times. The chain employs TRBV5-4 and TRBJ2-1, with D possibly matching TRBD1 (5 bases). CDR3 size: 15 residues. V lost 4 bases, J lost 3 bases, and 14 bases lay in between. Germline V CDR1 and CDR2: SGHNT, YYREEE (reference sequence). CDR3 bases: TGTGCCAGCAGCCAGGTCTGGCAGGGCTACAATGAGCAGTTCTTC. Translating gives CASSQVWQGYNEQFF.

The chain joins TRBV5-4 to TRBJ2-7; D possibly corresponds to TRBD2 (5 bases). Germline-derived CDR1 and CDR2 are SGHNT and YYREEE (reference sequence). The V end was cut by 5 bases, the J end by 1 base, with 16 bases between. CDR3 length equals 15 residues. CDR3 sequence: CASRAAGGSSYEQYF. CDR3 DNA sequence: TGTGCCAGCAGGGCTGCGGGTGGGTCTTCCTACGAGCAGTACTTC. Complete variable domain (other parts from reference TRBV5-4 and TRBJ2-7): ETGVTQSPTHLIKTRGQQVTLRCSSQSGHNTVSWYQQALGQGPQFIFQYYREEENGRGNFPPRFSGLQFPNYSSELNVNALELDDSALYLCASRAAGGSSYEQYFGPGTRLTVT.

This rearrangement joins TRBV4-1 to TRBJ1-1, with D tentatively TRBD1 (6 bases). The length of the CDR3 is 15 residues. Germline V gene data show CDR1 as MGHRA and CDR2 as YSYEKL. V shed 4 bases and J shed 3 bases, with 15 bases lying between them. CDR3 bases: TGCGCCAGCAGCCCGAGGGGGGGGCAGTACACTGAAGCTTTCTTT. Amino acid sequence: CASSPRGGQYTEAFF.

The chain links TRBV5-1 to TRBJ1-5; D possibly corresponds to TRBD1 (5 bases). The CDR3 totals 13 residues. From germline, CDR1 is SGHRS and CDR2 YFSETQ. Trimming removed 5 bases from V and 5 bases from J, with 11 bases in between. CDR3 in DNA: TGCGCCAGCAGTCAGGGTATGGATCAGCCCCAGCATTTT. This codes for CASSQGMDQPQHF.

This clone was seen just once. The chain is built from TRBV9 and TRBJ2-3, with D uncertain. From germline, CDR1 is SGDLS and CDR2 YYNGEE. V was cut by 2 bases and J by 1 base, with 11 bases left in between. The CDR3 has 15 amino acids. Here the CDR3 reads CASSVRSIGTDTQYF. CDR3 bases: TGTGCCAGCAGCGTCCGGTCTATTGGCACAGATACGCAGTATTTT.

The chain has TRBV5-1 and TRBJ1-2, with D maybe TRBD1 (5 bases). V shed 4 bases and J shed 1 base, with 20 bases lying between them. Germline-derived CDR1 and CDR2 are SGHRS and YFSETQ. CDR3 length equals 17 residues. The CDR3 DNA sequence: TGCGCCAGCAGCATATTCCCAACAGGAGGGGATAACTATGGCTACACCTTC. It encodes CASSIFPTGGDNYGYTF.

The chain has TRBV6-5 and TRBJ2-7, with 7 positions matching TRBD1. The CDR3 extends over 15 amino acids. Germline values: CDR1 MNHEY, CDR2 SVGAGI. The V gene end was trimmed by 6 bases and the J gene end by 1 base; junction bases not matched to a gene: 9. This CDR3 is CASREGTAPSYEQYF. CDR3 coding DNA: TGTGCCAGCAGAGAGGGGACAGCACCTTCCTACGAGCAGTACTTC.

This CDR3 is CASSPGWGDTQYF. The DNA of the CDR3 is TGTGCCAGCAGTCCAGGGTGGGGAGATACGCAGTATTTT. The V gene is TRBV2, the J gene TRBJ2-3; tentatively, D is TRBD1 (5 bases). The CDR3 has 13 residues. The V end was cut by 5 bases, the J end by 5 bases, with 11 bases between. Germline CDR1 is SNHLY and CDR2 is FYNNEI.

This chain joins TRBV9 and TRBJ2-7, with a tentative D call TRBD1 (5 bases). CDR1 and CDR2 (germline): SGDLS, YYNGEE. Trimming removed 1 base from V and 6 bases from J, with 11 bases in between. The CDR3 is 13 residues long. CDR3 bases: TGTGCCAGCAGCGTATCAGGGATGGGCGAGCAGTACTTC. Protein: CASSVSGMGEQYF.

This chain links TRBV19 with TRBJ2-1; D perhaps matches TRBD1 (7 bases). The V gene's germline CDR1 is LNHDA and CDR2 SQIVND (reference sequence). CDR3 length: 15 amino acids. The V gene lost 9 bases and the J gene lost 4 bases, with 19 bases spanning the gap. CDR3 protein: CASRLGTAAYNEQFF. DNA of the CDR3: TGTGCCAGCAGACTAGGGACAGCCGCATACAATGAGCAGTTCTTC.

This chain links TRBV6-4 with TRBJ2-1, with TRBD1 identical over 11 bases. CDR1 MRHNA and CDR2 SNTAGT come from the germline V gene. The CDR3 spans 15 residues. V lost 6 bases to trimming and J lost 11 bases; unmatched junction nucleotides: 12. The CDR3 here is CASSAIGQGAGKQFF. The CDR3 DNA sequence: TGTGCCAGCAGCGCAATCGGACAGGGGGCAGGGAAGCAGTTCTTC.

The V call is TRBV7-8, the J call TRBJ2-5; D possibly corresponds to TRBD2 (5 bases). Looked up from germline, CDR1 is SGHVS and CDR2 is FQNEAQ. The CDR3 has 17 residues. V gave up 1 base and J gave up 2 bases, with 17 bases separating them. CDR3 DNA sequence: TGTGCCAGCAGCTTAGTGAGAGGTCTGAGGGATCAAGAGACCCAGTACTTC. This codes for CASSLVRGLRDQETQYF.

This chain uses TRBV5-1 with TRBJ2-5; no definite D call. Trimming removed 6 bases at V and 1 base at J, with 19 bases between. The CDR3 extends over 16 amino acids. CDR1 is SGHRS and CDR2 is YFSETQ in the germline V gene. The CDR3 coding sequence is TGCGCCAGCACGCCCGGTTGGTCTGCACGCCAAGAGACCCAGTACTTC. Protein: CASTPGWSARQETQYF.

This clone appeared once. Written as DNA, the CDR3 is TGTGCCAGCAGTACTAGAGGCTCTGGGGCCAACGTCCTGACTTTC. Protein sequence: CASSTRGSGANVLTF. The chain joins TRBV27 to TRBJ2-6, with D maybe TRBD2 (5 bases). Germline CDR1 is MNHEY and CDR2 is SMNVEV (reference sequence). The CDR3 covers 15 residues. V was cut by 5 bases and J by 0 bases, with 8 bases left in between. Complete variable domain (other parts from reference TRBV27 and TRBJ2-6): EAQVTQNPRYLITVTGKKLTVTCSQNMNHEYMSWYRQDPGLGLRQIYYSMNVEVTDKGDVPEGYKVSRKEKRNFPLILESPSPNQTSLYFCASSTRGSGANVLTFGAGSRLTVL.

V gene TRBV27 combines with J gene TRBJ2-3; maybe TRBD2 (6 bases). The CDR3 is 17 amino acids. The V gene lost 0 bases and the J gene lost 0 bases, with 13 bases spanning the gap. From germline, CDR1 is MNHEY and CDR2 SMNVEV (reference sequence). This CDR3 is CASSLSTSNPSTDTQYF. The CDR3 DNA sequence: TGTGCCAGCAGTTTATCCACTAGCAATCCGAGCACAGATACGCAGTATTTT.

This chain joins TRBV19 and TRBJ1-5; D ambiguous. The CDR3 is 14 amino acids. V lost 3 bases, J lost 4 bases, and 10 bases lay in between. Germline V gives CDR1 LNHDA, CDR2 SQIVND (reference sequence). CDR3 DNA: TGTGCCAGTAGTATCGGGAATTTAAATCAGCCCCAGCATTTT. It yields the protein CASSIGNLNQPQHF.

The rearrangement joins TRBV5-4 to TRBJ2-1; weak D call: TRBD2 (6 bases). Deletions cut 3 bases from V and 6 bases from J, with 13 bases between. The germline CDR1 and CDR2 sequences are SGHNT and YYREEE (reference sequence). The CDR3 runs 14 residues. The CDR3 bases are TGTGCCAGCAGCTATGGGGGGTTCGGCAATGAGCAGTTCTTC. It specifies CASSYGGFGNEQFF.

V and J are TRBV4-1 and TRBJ2-5; weak D call: TRBD2 (5 bases). The J call could be wrong; TRBJ2-7 is a better fit for the DNA end. Germline CDR1 reads MGHRA; CDR2 reads YSYEKL. CDR3 length: 13 residues. The CDR3 reads CASSPPGFYEQYF. The CDR3 bases are TGCGCCAGCAGCCCTCCGGGGTTCTACGAGCAGTACTTC.

The rearrangement links TRBV28 to TRBJ2-7; possible D gene TRBD2, 6 bases. CDR1 is MDHEN and CDR2 is SYDVKM in the germline V gene. Trimming took 2 bases from V and 3 from J, leaving 11 bases between them. The CDR3 is 14 residues long. Here the CDR3 reads CASSLGAGSYEQYF. The CDR3 DNA reads TGTGCCAGCAGTTTAGGGGCGGGGAGCTACGAGCAGTACTTC.

The chain carries TRBV10-2 and TRBJ2-3; 8 positions agree with TRBD2. Trimming at V came to 7 bases and at J to 2 bases, leaving 8 bases not matched to a gene. The CDR3 totals 15 residues. CDR1 and CDR2 from the germline V gene are WSHSY and SAAADI. The CDR3 loop reads CASKISGETTDTQYF. The CDR3 region has the DNA TGCGCCAGCAAAATTAGCGGGGAAACCACAGATACGCAGTATTTT.

This clone appeared once. V usage is TRBV4-1 and J usage is TRBJ1-2; D gene uncertain. The germline V gene has CDR1 MGHRA and CDR2 YSYEKL. The length of the CDR3 is 13 residues. Trimming removed 1 base from V and 4 bases from J, with 7 bases in between. CDR3 DNA sequence: TGCGCCAGCAGCCAAGTCGGGAGCTATGGCTACACCTTC. Translated: CASSQVGSYGYTF.

The rearrangement links TRBV15 to TRBJ2-7; TRBD1 aligns across 8 bases. The CDR3 runs to 14 residues. After removal of 4 bases from V and 7 bases from J, the junction contained 9 bases not matched to a gene. Germline assignment: CDR1 LNHNV and CDR2 YYDKDF (reference sequence). CDR3 DNA: TGTGCCACCAGCATTCGGGACAGGTTCGTGGAGCAGTACTTC. Its protein product is CATSIRDRFVEQYF.